These 7 T cell receptor beta chains originate from one sample sequenced in a study of blood T cell repertoires in COVID-19. TCRdb's copy holds only in-frame clones and misses some; the assay was immunoSEQ multiplex PCR. Among approximately 300,000 clones, around 85% were seen once, and the ten largest hold approximately 3.8%. Specimen: peripheral blood. The receptors derive from a woman between 45 and 65 years old with active or convalescent COVID-19.

The chain links TRBV5-4 to TRBJ2-1; TRBD1 matches 7 bases. Germline CDR1 SGHNT, CDR2 YYREEE (reference sequence). The CDR3 is 15 residues long. The ends lost 4 bases at V and 0 bases at J; junction bases unmatched: 4. CDR3 region: CASSQTGSSYNEQFF. CDR3 nucleotide sequence: TGTGCCAGCAGCCAGACAGGGAGCTCCTACAATGAGCAGTTCTTC. Complete variable domain (other parts from reference TRBV5-4 and TRBJ2-1): ETGVTQSPTHLIKTRGQQVTLRCSSQSGHNTVSWYQQALGQGPQFIFQYYREEENGRGNFPPRFSGLQFPNYSSELNVNALELDDSALYLCASSQTGSSYNEQFFGPGTRLTVL.

V is TRBV7-9 and J is TRBJ2-3, with D perhaps TRBD2 (5 bases). The CDR3 is made up of 15 amino acids. V gave up 4 bases and J gave up 3 bases, with 14 bases separating them. Germline CDR1 reads SEHNR; CDR2 reads FQNEAQ (reference sequence). Here the CDR3 DNA reads TGTGCCAGCAGCTCGACCGGGATTGGAACAGATACGCAGTATTTT. This codes for CASSSTGIGTDTQYF.

This clone is a singleton in its sample. The V and J genes are TRBV5-1 and TRBJ2-5; D is uncertain. In germline, CDR1 is SGHRS, CDR2 YFSETQ. Trimming stripped 6 bases from V and 1 base from J, with 10 bases between. The CDR3 sequence is 13 residues long. CDR3 region: CASKRLFQETQYF. As DNA, the CDR3 is TGCGCCAGCAAGCGACTTTTCCAAGAGACCCAGTACTTC.

V gene TRBV19 combines with J gene TRBJ2-1; D is ambiguous. Germline-derived CDR1 and CDR2 are LNHDA and SQIVND (reference sequence). This CDR3 is 16 amino acids long. The V end lost 1 base, the J end lost 2 bases, and 12 bases lay between the germline ends. CDR3 in amino acids: CASSIGATRTYNEQFF. For the CDR3, the DNA is TGTGCCAGTAGTATAGGGGCTACCCGCACCTACAATGAGCAGTTCTTC.

The chain couples TRBV6-5 to TRBJ2-5; D may be TRBD2 (6 bases). This CDR3 has 12 amino acids. Germline values: CDR1 MNHEY, CDR2 SVGAGI. V shed 6 bases and J shed 7 bases, with 12 bases lying between them. The CDR3, as DNA: TGTGCCAGCAGACTAGCCCGGGGGACCCAGTACTTC. This gives the protein CASRLARGTQYF.

The chain uses TRBV28 and TRBJ2-1; 8 nucleotides line up with TRBD2. The V gene's germline CDR1 is MDHEN and CDR2 SYDVKM. This CDR3 comprises 14 residues. Trimming cost V 1 base and J 9 bases; bases outside gene matches: 5. CDR3 region: CASSLFLAGSEQFF. The CDR3 nucleotides are TGTGCCAGCAGTTTATTCCTAGCGGGCTCTGAGCAGTTCTTC.

V gene TRBV18 combines with J gene TRBJ1-1; 9 bases are a match to TRBD1. This CDR3 comprises 15 residues. Germline CDR1 is KGHSH and CDR2 is LQKENI. V trimming: 2 bases; J trimming: 4 bases; junction bases outside the gene matches: 5. In DNA, the CDR3 is TGTGCCAGCTCACCAACTCTGACAGGGGGCACTGAAGCTTTCTTT. Translation: CASSPTLTGGTEAFF. Drawing the rest from reference TRBV18 and TRBJ1-1, the complete variable domain is NAGVMQNPRHLVRRRGQEARLRCSPMKGHSHVYWYRQLPEEGLKFMVYLQKENIIDESGMPKERFSAEFPKEGPSILRIQQVVRGDSAAYFCASSPTLTGGTEAFFGQGTRLTVV.